This TCR beta chain derives from a study of radiation and T cells in renal cell carcinoma. CDR1 and CDR2 from the germline V gene are SGHAT and FQNNGV. The V end was cut by 6 bases, the J end by 1 base, with 15 bases between. The CDR3 is 15 residues long. The data were produced by immunoSEQ multiplex PCR, yet TCRdb's version contains in-frame clones alone and is incomplete. The sample includes 150,000 or so clones, 88% of them seen just once. Time point noted: baseline pretreatment blood. Treatment of the sample: 15 Gy SBRT to primary tumor, nephrectomy 4 weeks later. Serial blood draws occurred at baseline and 2 and 4 weeks post-SBRT. In its sample, this clone was seen once.

The chain joins TRBV11-2 to TRBJ1-1; D gene unclear. The source of this sequence is a woman aged 45-59 years with renal cell carcinoma. Here the sequenced sample was blood, taken from a patient whose treatment included radiotherapy and nephrectomy. For the CDR3, the DNA is TGTGCCAGCAGACGCCACGGCACAGCGAACACTGAAGCTTTCTTT. Translated, it gives CASRRHGTANTEAFF. Together with reference TRBV11-2 and TRBJ1-1, the CDR3 gives the full variable domain: EAGVAQSPRYKIIEKRQSVAFWCNPISGHATLYWYQQILGQGPKLLIQFQNNGVVDDSQLPKDRFSAERLKGVDSTLKIQPAKLEDSAVYLCASRRHGTANTEAFFGQGTRLTVV.